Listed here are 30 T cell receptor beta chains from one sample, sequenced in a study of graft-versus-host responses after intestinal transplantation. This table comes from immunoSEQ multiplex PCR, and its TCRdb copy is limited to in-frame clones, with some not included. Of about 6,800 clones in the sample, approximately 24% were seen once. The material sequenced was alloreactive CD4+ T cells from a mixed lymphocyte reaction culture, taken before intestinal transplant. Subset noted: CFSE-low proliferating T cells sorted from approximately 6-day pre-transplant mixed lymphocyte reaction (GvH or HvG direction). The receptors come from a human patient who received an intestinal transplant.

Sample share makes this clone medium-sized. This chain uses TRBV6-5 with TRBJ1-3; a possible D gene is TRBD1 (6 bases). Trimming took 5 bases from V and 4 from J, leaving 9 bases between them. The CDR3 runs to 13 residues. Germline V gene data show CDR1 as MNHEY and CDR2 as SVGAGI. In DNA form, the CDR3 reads TGTGCCAGCAGTCAGGGGCCAGGAAACACCATATATTTT. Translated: CASSQGPGNTIYF.

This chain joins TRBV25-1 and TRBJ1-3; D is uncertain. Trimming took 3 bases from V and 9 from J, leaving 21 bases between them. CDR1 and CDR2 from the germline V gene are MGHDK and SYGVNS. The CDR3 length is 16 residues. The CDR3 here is CASSDSTGRPSSTIYF. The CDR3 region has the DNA TGTGCCAGCAGTGATTCAACGGGCCGCCCCTCCTCCACCATATATTTT.

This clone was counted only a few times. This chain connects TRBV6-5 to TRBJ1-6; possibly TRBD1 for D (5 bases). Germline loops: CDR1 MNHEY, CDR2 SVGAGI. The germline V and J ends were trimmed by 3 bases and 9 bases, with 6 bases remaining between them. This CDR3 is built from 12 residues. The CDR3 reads CASSYGGSPLHF. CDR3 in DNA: TGTGCCAGCAGTTATGGGGGTTCACCCCTCCACTTT.

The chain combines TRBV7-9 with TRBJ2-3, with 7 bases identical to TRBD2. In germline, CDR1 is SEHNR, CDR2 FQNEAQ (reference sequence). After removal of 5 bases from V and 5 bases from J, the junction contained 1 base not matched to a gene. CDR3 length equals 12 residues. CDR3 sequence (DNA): TGTGCCAGCAGCCCGGGGGGAGATACGCAGTATTTT. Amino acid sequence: CASSPGGDTQYF.

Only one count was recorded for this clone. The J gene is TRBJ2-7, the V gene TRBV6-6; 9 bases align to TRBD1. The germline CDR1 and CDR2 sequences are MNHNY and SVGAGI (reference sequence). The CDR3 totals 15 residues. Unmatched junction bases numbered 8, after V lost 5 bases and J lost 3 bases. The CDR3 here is CASSRPGTGFYEQYF. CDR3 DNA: TGTGCCAGCAGTCGTCCTGGGACAGGGTTCTACGAGCAGTACTTC.

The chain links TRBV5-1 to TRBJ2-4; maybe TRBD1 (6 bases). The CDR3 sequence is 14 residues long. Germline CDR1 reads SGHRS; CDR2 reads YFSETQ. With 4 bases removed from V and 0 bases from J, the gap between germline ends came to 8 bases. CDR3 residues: CASSQGTAKNIQYF. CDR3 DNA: TGCGCCAGCAGCCAGGGGACAGCCAAAAACATTCAGTACTTC.

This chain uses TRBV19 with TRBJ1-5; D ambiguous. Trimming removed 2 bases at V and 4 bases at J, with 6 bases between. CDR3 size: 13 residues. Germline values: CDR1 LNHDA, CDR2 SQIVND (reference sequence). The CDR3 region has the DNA TGTGCCAGTAGTATACCCACAAATCAGCCCCAGCATTTT. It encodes CASSIPTNQPQHF.

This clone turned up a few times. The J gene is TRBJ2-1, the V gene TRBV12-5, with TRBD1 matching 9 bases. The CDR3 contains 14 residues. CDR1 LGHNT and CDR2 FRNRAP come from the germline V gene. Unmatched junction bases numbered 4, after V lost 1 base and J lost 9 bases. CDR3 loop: CASGLGQGVLEQFF. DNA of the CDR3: TGTGCTAGTGGTTTGGGACAGGGGGTTCTTGAGCAGTTCTTC.

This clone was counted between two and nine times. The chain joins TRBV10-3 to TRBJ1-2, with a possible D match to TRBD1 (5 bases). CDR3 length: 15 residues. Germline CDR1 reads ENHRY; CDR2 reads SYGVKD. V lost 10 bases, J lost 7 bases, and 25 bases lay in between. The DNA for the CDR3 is TGTGCCACCTCTCCCCCGGGGCCCGAGAAGACTGGCTACACCTTC. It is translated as CATSPPGPEKTGYTF.

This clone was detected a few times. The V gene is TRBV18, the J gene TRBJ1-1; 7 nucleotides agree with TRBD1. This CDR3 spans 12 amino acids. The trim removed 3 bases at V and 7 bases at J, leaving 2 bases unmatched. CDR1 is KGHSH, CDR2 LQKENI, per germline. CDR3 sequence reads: CASSPGTVEAFF. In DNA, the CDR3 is TGTGCCAGCTCACCGGGGACAGTTGAAGCTTTCTTT. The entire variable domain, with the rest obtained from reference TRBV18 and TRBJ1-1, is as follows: NAGVMQNPRHLVRRRGQEARLRCSPMKGHSHVYWYRQLPEEGLKFMVYLQKENIIDESGMPKERFSAEFPKEGPSILRIQQVVRGDSAAYFCASSPGTVEAFFGQGTRLTVV.

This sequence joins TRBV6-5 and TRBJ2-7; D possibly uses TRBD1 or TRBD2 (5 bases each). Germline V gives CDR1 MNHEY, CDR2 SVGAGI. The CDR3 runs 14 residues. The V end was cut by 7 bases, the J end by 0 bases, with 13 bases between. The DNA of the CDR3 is TGTGCCAGCATGACCCCCGGGACCTCCTACGAGCAGTACTTC. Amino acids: CASMTPGTSYEQYF.

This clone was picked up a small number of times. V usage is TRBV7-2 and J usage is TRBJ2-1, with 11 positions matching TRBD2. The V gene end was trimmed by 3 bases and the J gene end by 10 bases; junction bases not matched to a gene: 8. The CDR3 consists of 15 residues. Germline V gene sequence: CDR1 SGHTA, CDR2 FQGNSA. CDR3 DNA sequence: TGTGCCAGCAGCTTTCTAGCGGGAGGCCCCCTAGAGCAGTTCTTC. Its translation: CASSFLAGGPLEQFF. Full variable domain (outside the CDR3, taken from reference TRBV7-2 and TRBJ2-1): GAGVSQSPSNKVTEKGKDVELRCDPISGHTALYWYRQSLGQGLEFLIYFQGNSAPDKSGLPSDRFSAERTGGSVSTLTIQRTQQEDSAVYLCASSFLAGGPLEQFFGPGTRLTVL.

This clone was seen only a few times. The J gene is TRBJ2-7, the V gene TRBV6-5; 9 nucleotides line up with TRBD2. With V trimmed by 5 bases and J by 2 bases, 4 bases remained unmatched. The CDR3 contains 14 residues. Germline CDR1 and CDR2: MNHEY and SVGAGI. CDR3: CASSQRTSAYEQYF. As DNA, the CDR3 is TGTGCCAGCAGTCAAAGGACTAGCGCCTACGAGCAGTACTTC.

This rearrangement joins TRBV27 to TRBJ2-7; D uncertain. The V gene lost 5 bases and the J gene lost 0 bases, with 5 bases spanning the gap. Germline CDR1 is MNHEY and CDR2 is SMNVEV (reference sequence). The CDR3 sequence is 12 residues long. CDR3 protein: CASSPLSYEQYF. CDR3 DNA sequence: TGTGCCAGCAGTCCCCTCTCCTACGAGCAGTACTTC.

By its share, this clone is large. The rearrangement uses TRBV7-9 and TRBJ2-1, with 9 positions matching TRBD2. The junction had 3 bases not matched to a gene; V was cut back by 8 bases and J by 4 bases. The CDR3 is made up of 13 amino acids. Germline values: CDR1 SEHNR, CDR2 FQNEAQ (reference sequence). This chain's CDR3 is CASSTSGYNEQFF. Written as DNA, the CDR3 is TGTGCCAGCTCGACTAGCGGATACAATGAGCAGTTCTTC.

The DNA of the CDR3 is TGTGCCAGCAGTTACTCGATTAGCAGGAGGAATGAGCAGTTCTTC. Translating gives CASSYSISRRNEQFF. V is TRBV6-5 and J is TRBJ2-1, with a tentative D call TRBD2 (5 bases). Germline CDR1 reads MNHEY; CDR2 reads SVGAGI. This CDR3 has 15 amino acids. Trimming cost V 0 bases and J 7 bases, with 13 bases left between them.

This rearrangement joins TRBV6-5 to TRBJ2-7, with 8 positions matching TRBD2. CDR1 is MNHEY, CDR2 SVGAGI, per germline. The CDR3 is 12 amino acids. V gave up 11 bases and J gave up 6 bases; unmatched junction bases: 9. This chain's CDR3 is CAARGTRSEQYF. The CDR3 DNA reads TGTGCCGCTCGAGGGACTAGATCCGAGCAGTACTTC.

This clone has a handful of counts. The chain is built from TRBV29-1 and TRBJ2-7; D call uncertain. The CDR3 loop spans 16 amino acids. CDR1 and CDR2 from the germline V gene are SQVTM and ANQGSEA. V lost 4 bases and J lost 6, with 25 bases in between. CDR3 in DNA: TGCAGCGTTGGGCCTGCCCGATCTCCCGAGGCGTGCGAGCAGTACTTC. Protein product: CSVGPARSPEACEQYF.

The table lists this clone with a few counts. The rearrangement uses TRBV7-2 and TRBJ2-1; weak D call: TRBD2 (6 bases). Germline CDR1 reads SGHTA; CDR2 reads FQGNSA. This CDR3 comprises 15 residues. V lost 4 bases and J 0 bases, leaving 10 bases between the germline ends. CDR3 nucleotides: TGTGCCAGCAGCTCTATAGCGGTCTCCTACAATGAGCAGTTCTTC. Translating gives CASSSIAVSYNEQFF.

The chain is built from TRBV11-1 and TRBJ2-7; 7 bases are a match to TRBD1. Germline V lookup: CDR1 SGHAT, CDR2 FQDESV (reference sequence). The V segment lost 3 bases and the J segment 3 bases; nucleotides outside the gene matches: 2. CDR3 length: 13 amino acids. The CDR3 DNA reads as TGTGCCAGCAGCTTGGGACAGTTCTACGAGCAGTACTTC. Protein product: CASSLGQFYEQYF.

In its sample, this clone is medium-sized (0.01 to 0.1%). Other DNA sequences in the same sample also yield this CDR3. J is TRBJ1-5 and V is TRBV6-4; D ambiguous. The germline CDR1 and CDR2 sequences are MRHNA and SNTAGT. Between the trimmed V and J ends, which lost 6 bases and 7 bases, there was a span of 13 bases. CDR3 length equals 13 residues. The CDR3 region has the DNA TGTGCCAGCAGCGAACAGCGAGGGCAGCCCCAGCATTTT. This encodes CASSEQRGQPQHF.

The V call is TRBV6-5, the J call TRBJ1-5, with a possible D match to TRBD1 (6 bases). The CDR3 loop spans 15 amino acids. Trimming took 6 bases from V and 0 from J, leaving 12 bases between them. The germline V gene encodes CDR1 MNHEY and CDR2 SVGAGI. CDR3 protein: CASRPTGYSNQPQHF. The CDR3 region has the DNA TGTGCCAGCAGACCGACAGGCTATAGCAATCAGCCCCAGCATTTT.

The DNA of the CDR3 is TGTGCCAGCAGGCCGACACCCGCGGATACGCAGTATTTT. As protein: CASRPTPADTQYF. This rearrangement joins TRBV25-1 to TRBJ2-3; D is unresolved. V lost 6 bases, J lost 6 bases, and 13 bases lay in between. Per the germline V gene, CDR1 is MGHDK and CDR2 is SYGVNS. This CDR3 has 13 residues.

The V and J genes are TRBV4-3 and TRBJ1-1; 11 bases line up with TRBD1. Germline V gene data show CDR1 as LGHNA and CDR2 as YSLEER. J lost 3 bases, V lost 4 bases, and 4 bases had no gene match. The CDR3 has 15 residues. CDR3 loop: CASSLGTGGHTEAFF. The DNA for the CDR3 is TGCGCCAGCAGCCTTGGGACAGGGGGTCACACTGAAGCTTTCTTT.

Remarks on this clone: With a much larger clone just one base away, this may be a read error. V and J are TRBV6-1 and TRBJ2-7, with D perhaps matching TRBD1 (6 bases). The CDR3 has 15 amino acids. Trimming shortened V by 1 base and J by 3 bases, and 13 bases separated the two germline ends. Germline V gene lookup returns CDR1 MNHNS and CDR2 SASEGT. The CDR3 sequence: CASSEVGTRVYEQYF. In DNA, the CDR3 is TGTGCCAGCAGTGAAGTGGGGACACGAGTCTACGAGCAGTACTTC.

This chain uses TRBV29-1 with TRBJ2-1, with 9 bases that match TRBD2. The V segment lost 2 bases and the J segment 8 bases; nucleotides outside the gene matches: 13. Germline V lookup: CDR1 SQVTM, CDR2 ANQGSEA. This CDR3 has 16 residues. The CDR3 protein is CSVELVASGIDYEQFF. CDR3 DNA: TGCAGCGTTGAACTGGTTGCTAGCGGGATTGACTATGAGCAGTTCTTC.

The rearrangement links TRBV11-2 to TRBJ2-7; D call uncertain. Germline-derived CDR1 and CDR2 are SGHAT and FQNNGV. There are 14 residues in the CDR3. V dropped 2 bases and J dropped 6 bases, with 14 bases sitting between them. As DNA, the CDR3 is TGTGCCAGCAGCTTACAGTACACGGCCGGCGAGCAGTACTTC. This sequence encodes CASSLQYTAGEQYF.

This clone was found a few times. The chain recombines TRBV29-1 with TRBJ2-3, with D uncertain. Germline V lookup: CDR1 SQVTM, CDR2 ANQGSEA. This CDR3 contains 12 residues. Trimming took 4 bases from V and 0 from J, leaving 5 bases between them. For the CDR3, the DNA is TGCAGCGTTGTAGGGAGCACAGATACGCAGTATTTT. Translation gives CSVVGSTDTQYF.

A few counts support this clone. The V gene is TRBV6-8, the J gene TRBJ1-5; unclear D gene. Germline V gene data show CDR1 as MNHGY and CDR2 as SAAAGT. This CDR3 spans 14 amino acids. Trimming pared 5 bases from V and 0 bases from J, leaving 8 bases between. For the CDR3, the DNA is TGTGCCAGCAGTGTCTTAGATAGCAATCAGCCCCAGCATTTT. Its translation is CASSVLDSNQPQHF.

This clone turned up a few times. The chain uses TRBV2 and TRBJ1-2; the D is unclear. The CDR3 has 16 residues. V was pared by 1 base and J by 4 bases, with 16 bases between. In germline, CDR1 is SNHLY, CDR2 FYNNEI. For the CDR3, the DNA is TGTGCCAGCAGTGAAGAGGAGGTGGGTAATGGCTATGGCTACACCTTC. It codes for CASSEEEVGNGYGYTF.